This T cell receptor beta chain was captured in a study of graft-versus-host responses after intestinal transplantation (dated by TCRdb to the early 2020s). With regard to the full study: Recipients received multivisceral, liver-intestinal, or isolated intestinal transplants. Donor T cell macrochimerism was defined as a peak of at least 4% donor T cells among recipient peripheral blood mononuclear cells. To identify alloreactive clones, pre-transplant mixed lymphocyte reaction products were sequenced and then compared with unstimulated pre-transplant donor and recipient T cells. The cohort enrolled 20 to 30 intestinal transplant recipients including one retransplant, and a few patients lacking pretransplant specimens were excluded. Every recipient was given anti-thymocyte globulin induction, then maintenance tacrolimus and steroids for roughly 3 years. Rather than being sequenced by the commercial service, samples from a few later patients were sequenced in-house on an Illumina MiSeq and processed with MiXCR. Bulk TCR-beta CDR3 sequencing was used to track graft-versus-host and host-versus-graft alloreactive T cell clones in the graft, circulation and bone marrow after intestinal transplantation.

In the germline V gene (reference sequence), CDR1 corresponds to SGHNT and CDR2 to YYREEE. The junction shows trimming of 4 bases on V and 4 bases on J, and the gene matches do not reach 5 bases of it. From cysteine to phenylalanine, the CDR3 is 16 amino acids long. The kept DNA is CDR3 alone, 48 bases in frame from the first base. With respect to this clone: Its antigen is still unknown. No base quality information exists; no much larger clone differs at one position.

The library was obtained by the immunoSEQ multiplex PCR assay. For most patients, genomic DNA was isolated with the Qiagen DNeasy Blood and Tissue Kit and sent frozen to Adaptive Biotechnologies for TCR sequencing. For most patients, high-throughput TCR-beta CDR3 sequencing of genomic DNA was performed by Adaptive Biotechnologies. On the study's bioinformatics: TCR sequencing data for roughly 17 patients were retrieved from Adaptive's ImmunoSEQ software; three other patients were processed with MiXCR and VDJtools. To correct CD4 versus CD8 sorting errors, any sequence found in both subsets at a frequency ratio below 5:1 was removed. CDR3 nucleotide sequences shared between donor and recipient were removed because the origin of such sequences could not be assigned. Alloreactive clones required at least 2-fold expansion over unstimulated cells and minimum CFSE-low frequency of 0.002% (template counts) or 0.001% (read counts). Clones detected in sequenced pre-transplant spleen, lymph node, or MLR CFSE-low populations of the donor or recipient were defined as mappable. Cumulative frequency of alloreactive clones was calculated as a percentage of all sequences weighted by copy number. TCRdb re-hosts the immuneACCESS table, in-frame sequences only. Its copies lack some clones; in the studies checked, an unresolved V gene accounts for under half of them, and the cause for the rest is not known. V and J calls and clone size are given by that table; D and trimming were obtained from the DNA. For this sample there are tens of thousands of clones; roughly nine tenths appear just once. The ten largest clones capture around 2.6% of the sample.

What the time point label conveys for this sample: cells obtained before transplantation from donor or recipient. CD3+CD4+ and CD3+CD8+ populations were FACS-sorted from unstimulated pre-transplant donor and recipient cells taken from spleen or lymph nodes. Overall study outcomes, separate from this receptor: The relatively low number and heterogeneity of intestinal transplant patients limited the conclusions. In patients with donor T cell macrochimerism, the allografts had high GvH to HvG T cell clonal ratios. GvH clones were detected in recipient bone marrow, and some appeared earlier in ileal mucosa or blood, consistent with an intestinal mucosal origin. Peak levels of circulating GvH clones were associated with declines in HvG clones early after transplant.

This TCR was sampled from a human donor who received an intestinal transplant. The source material was unstimulated CD8+ T cells sorted from spleen or lymph node cells, sampled before intestinal transplant. The rearrangement combines TRBV5-4 with TRBJ2-3; 14 bases in the middle match TRBD2. For the CDR3, the sequence is CASSRGTSGSSDTQYF. The DNA sequence is given as TGTGCCAGCAGCAGGGGGACTAGCGGGAGTTCAGATACGCAGTATTTT.